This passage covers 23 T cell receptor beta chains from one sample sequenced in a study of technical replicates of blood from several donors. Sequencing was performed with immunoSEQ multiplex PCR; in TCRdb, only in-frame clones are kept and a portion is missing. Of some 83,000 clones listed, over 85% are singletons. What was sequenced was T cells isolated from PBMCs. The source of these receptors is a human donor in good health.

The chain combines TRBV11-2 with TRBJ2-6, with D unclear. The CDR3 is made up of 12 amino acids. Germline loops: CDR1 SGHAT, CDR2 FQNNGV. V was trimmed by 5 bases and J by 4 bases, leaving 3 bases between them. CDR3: CASSRGANVLTF. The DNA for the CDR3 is TGTGCCAGCAGCCGGGGGGCCAACGTCCTGACTTTC.

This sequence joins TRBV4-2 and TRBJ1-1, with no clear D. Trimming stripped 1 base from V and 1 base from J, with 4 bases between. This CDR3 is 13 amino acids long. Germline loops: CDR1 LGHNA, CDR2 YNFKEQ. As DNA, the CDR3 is TGTGCCAGCAGCCAAGGGGCGAACACTGAAGCTTTCTTT. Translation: CASSQGANTEAFF.

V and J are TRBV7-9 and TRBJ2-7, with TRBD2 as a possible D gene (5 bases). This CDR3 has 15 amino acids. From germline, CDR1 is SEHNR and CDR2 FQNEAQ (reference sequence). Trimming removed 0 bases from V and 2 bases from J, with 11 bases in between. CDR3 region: CASSLAGSMAYEQYF. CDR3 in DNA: TGTGCCAGCAGCTTAGCAGGGAGTATGGCCTACGAGCAGTACTTC.

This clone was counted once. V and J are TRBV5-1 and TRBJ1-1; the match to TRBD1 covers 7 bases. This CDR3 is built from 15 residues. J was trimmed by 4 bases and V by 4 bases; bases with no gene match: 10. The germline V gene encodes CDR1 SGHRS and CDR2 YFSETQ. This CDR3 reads CASSPGGQGITEAFF. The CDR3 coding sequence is TGCGCCAGCAGCCCAGGGGGGCAGGGGATCACTGAAGCTTTCTTT. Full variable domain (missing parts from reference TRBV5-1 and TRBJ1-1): KAGVTQTPRYLIKTRGQQVTLSCSPISGHRSVSWYQQTPGQGLQFLFEYFSETQRNKGNFPGRFSGRQFSNSRSEMNVSTLELGDSALYLCASSPGGQGITEAFFGQGTRLTVV.

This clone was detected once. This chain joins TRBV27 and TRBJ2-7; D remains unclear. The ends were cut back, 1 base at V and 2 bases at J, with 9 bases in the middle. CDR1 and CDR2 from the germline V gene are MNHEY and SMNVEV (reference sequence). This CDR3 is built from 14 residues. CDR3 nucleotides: TGTGCCAGCAGTTTATATTCGGGTACCTACGAGCAGTACTTC. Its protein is CASSLYSGTYEQYF.

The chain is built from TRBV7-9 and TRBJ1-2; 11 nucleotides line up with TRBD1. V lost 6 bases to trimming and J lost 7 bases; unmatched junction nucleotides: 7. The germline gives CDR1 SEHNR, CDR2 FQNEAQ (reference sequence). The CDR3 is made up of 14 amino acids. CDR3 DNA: TGTGCCAGCAGGAGGGACAGGGGGAGCCTTGGCTACACCTTC. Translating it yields CASRRDRGSLGYTF.

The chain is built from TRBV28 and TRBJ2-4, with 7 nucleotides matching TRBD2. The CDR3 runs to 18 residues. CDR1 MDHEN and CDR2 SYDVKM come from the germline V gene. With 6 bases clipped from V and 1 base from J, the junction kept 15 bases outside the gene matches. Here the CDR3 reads CASSQGGIGEAAKNIQYF. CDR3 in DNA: TGTGCCAGCAGCCAGGGAGGGATTGGGGAAGCGGCCAAAAACATTCAGTACTTC.

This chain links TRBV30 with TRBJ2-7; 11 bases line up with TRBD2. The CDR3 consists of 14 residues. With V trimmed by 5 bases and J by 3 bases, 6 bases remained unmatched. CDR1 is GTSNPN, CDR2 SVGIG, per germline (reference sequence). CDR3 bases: TGTGCCTGGGACACAGGGACTAGCGGCTACGAGCAGTACTTC. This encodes CAWDTGTSGYEQYF. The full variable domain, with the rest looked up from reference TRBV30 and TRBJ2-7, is SQTIHQWPATLVQPVGSPLSLECTVEGTSNPNLYWYRQAAGRGLQLLFYSVGIGQISSEVPQNLSASRPQDRQFILSSKKLLLSDSGFYLCAWDTGTSGYEQYFGPGTRLTVT.

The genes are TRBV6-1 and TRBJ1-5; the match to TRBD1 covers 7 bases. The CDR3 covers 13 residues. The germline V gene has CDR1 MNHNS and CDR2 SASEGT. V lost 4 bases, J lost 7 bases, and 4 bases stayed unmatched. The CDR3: CASSVDRAQPQHF. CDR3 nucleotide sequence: TGTGCCAGCAGTGTAGACAGGGCCCAGCCCCAGCATTTT.

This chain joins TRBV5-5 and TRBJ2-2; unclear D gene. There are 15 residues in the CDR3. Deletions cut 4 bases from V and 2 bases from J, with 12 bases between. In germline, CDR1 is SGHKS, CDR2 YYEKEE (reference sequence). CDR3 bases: TGTGCCAGCAGCCCTACGGAGAGAAACACCGGGGAGCTGTTTTTT. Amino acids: CASSPTERNTGELFF. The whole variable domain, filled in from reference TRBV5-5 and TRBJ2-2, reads DAGVTQSPTHLIKTRGQQVTLRCSPISGHKSVSWYQQVLGQGPQFIFQYYEKEERGRGNFPDRFSARQFPNYSSELNVNALLLGDSALYLCASSPTERNTGELFFGEGSRLTVL.

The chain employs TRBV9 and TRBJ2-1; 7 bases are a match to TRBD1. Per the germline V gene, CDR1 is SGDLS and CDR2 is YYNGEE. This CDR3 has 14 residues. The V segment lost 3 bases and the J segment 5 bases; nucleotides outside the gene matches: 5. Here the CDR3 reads CASSDPGTDNEQFF. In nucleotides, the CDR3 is TGTGCCAGCAGCGATCCCGGGACAGACAATGAGCAGTTCTTC.

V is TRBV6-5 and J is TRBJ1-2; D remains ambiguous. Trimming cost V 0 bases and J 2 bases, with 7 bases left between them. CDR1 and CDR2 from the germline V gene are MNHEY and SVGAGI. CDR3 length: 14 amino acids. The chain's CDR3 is CASSYSPRNYGYTF. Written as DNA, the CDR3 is TGTGCCAGCAGTTACTCACCCAGAAACTATGGCTACACCTTC.

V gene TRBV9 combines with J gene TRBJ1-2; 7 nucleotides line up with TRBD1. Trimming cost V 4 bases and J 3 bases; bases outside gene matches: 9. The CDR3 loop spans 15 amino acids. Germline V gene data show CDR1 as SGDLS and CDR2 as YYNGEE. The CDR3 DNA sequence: TGTGCCAGCAGCCCCGACACAGGGGCGGACTATGGCTACACCTTC. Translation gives CASSPDTGADYGYTF.

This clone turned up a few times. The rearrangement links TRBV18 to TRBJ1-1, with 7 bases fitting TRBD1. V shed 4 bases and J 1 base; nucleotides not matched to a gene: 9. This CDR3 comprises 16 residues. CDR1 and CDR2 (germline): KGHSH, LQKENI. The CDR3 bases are TGTGCCAGCTCACGAGGGACGAGGGGGCCGAACACTGAAGCTTTCTTT. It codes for CASSRGTRGPNTEAFF.

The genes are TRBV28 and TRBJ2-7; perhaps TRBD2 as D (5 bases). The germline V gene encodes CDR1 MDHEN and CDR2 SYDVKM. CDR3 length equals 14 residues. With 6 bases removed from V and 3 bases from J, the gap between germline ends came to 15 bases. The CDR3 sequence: CASSRSGTGYEQYF. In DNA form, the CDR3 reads TGTGCCAGCAGCCGGTCGGGAACCGGCTACGAGCAGTACTTC.

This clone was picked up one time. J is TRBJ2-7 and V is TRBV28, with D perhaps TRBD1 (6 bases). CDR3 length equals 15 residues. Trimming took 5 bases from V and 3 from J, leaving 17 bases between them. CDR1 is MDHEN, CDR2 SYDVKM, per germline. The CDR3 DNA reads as TGTGCCAGCAGTCGGCAGTCCGGGACATTCTACGAGCAGTACTTC. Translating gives CASSRQSGTFYEQYF. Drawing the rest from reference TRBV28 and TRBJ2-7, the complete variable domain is DVKVTQSSRYLVKRTGEKVFLECVQDMDHENMFWYRQDPGLGLRLIYFSYDVKMKEKGDIPEGYSVSREKKERFSLILESASTNQTSMYLCASSRQSGTFYEQYFGPGTRLTVT.

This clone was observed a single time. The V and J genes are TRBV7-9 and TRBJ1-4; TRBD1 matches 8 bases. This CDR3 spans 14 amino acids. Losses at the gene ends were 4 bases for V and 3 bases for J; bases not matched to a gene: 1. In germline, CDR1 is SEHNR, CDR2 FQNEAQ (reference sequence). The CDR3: CASSWTGSNEKLFF. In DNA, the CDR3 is TGTGCCAGCAGCTGGACAGGGTCTAATGAAAAACTGTTTTTT.

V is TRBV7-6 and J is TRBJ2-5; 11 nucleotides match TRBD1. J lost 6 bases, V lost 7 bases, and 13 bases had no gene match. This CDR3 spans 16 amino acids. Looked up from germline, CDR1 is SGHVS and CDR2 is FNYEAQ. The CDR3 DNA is TGTGCCAGCACACTTCAGCGGGACAGGGGGATGAAGACCCAGTACTTC. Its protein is CASTLQRDRGMKTQYF.

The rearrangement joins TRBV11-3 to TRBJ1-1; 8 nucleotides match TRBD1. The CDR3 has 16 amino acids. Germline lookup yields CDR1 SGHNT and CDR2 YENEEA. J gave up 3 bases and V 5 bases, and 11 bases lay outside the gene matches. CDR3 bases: TGTGCCAGCAGCACCTCCATGACAGGGGATTACACTGAAGCTTTCTTT. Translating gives CASSTSMTGDYTEAFF.

Here the CDR3 reads CASSLTDTNTGELFF. Here the CDR3 DNA reads TGTGCCAGTTCACTTACGGACACGAACACCGGGGAGCTGTTTTTT. V and J are TRBV6-1 and TRBJ2-2, with TRBD1 as a possible D gene (5 bases). V was shortened by 9 bases and J by 0 bases, with 14 bases between the two germline ends. This CDR3 is 15 amino acids long. Per germline, CDR1 MNHNS and CDR2 SASEGT.

CDR3 amino acids: CAISGGGQPQHF. For the CDR3, the DNA is TGTGCCATCAGTGGGGGGGGACAGCCCCAGCATTTT. The V gene is TRBV10-3, the J gene TRBJ1-5; weak D call: TRBD1 (5 bases). Per germline, CDR1 ENHRY and CDR2 SYGVKD. V lost 4 bases and J 7 bases, leaving 8 bases between the germline ends. The CDR3 has 12 residues.

The CDR3 DNA reads as TGTGCCAGCAGACGGACAGATGCGAACACCGGGGAGCTGTTTTTT. Amino acids: CASRRTDANTGELFF. This chain links TRBV7-8 with TRBJ2-2, with D possibly TRBD1 on 6 matching bases. Germline V gene sequence: CDR1 SGHVS, CDR2 FQNEAQ. The CDR3 is 15 residues long. Trimming stripped 6 bases from V and 0 bases from J, with 11 bases between. Supplemented by reference TRBV7-8 and TRBJ2-2, the full variable domain reads GAGVSQSPRYKVAKRGQDVALRCDPISGHVSLFWYQQALGQGPEFLTYFQNEAQLDKSGLPSDRFFAERPEGSVSTLKIQRTQQEDSAVYLCASRRTDANTGELFFGEGSRLTVL.

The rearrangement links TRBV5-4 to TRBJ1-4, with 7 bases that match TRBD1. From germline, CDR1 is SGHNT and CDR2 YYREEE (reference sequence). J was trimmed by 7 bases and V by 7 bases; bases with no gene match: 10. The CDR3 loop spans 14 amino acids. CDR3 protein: CASAFKGAREKLFF. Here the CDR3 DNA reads TGTGCCAGCGCGTTCAAGGGGGCACGTGAAAAACTGTTTTTT.